The present T cell receptor beta chain was sequenced within a study of cytomegalovirus exposure and HLA in healthy donors. Both 60 Vbeta primers and 13 Jbeta primers went into the PCR. Method: immunoSEQ multiplex PCR; TCRdb's copy keeps in-frame clones and lacks some. Found here are around 200,000 clones, around 80% of them singletons; the top ten hold 1.5% to 2%. Notes on the study in general: In a later analysis, HLA-associated beta chains showed higher expansion and lower generation probabilities than comparable chains.

To note about this clone: Antigen specificity is unknown.

Per germline, CDR1 SNHLY and CDR2 FYNNEI. Germline trimming cut 7 bases from V and 8 bases from J; bases unmatched to any gene: 6. The CDR3 sequence is 13 residues long. The sequence was obtained from a young man in good health and CMV-seronegative. Sequenced material: PBMCs. The rearrangement links TRBV2 to TRBJ2-2; TRBD2 matches 8 bases. The CDR3, as DNA: TGTGCCAGCACCTCGGGGGGGGTAGGGGAGCTGTTTTTT. Translating gives CASTSGGVGELFF.